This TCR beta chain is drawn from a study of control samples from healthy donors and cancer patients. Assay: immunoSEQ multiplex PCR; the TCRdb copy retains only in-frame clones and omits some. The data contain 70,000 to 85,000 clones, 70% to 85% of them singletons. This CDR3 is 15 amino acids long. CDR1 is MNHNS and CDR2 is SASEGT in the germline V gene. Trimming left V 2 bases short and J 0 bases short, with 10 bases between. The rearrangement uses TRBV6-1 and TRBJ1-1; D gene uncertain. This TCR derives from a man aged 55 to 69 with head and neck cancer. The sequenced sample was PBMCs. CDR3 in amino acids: CASSEFYGLNTEAFF. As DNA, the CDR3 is TGTGCCAGCAGTGAATTTTACGGATTGAACACTGAAGCTTTCTTT.